The subject of this entry is one T cell receptor beta chain. Its cognate antigen is unknown. TRB was amplified from approximately 250-480 ng of blood genomic DNA. The sample originates from a study of T and B cells in COVID-19 patients. Overall study context: At median age around 36 years, recovered patients were younger than active-infection patients at approximately 68. Of approximately 19 active-infection patients, 11 to 12 were critically ill with mechanical ventilation or extracorporeal membrane oxygenation. About 90% of the 20 active-infection patients had comorbidities associated with unfavorable COVID-19 outcome.

BIOMED2 TRB-A/B primer pools were used in multiplex TRB PCR. TCRdb passed the multiplex PCR reads through MiXCR, listing each CDR3 protein once. The sample records about 5,400 distinct CDR3 sequences, 25% to 30% being singletons. Findings and limits, study-wide: Exclusive to the recovered cohort were 2,331 TCR clusters, around 30 of them with low generation probability.

Trimming pared 0 bases from V and 9 bases from J, leaving 21 bases between. This CDR3 region has 17 residues. Germline CDR1 is SGHAT and CDR2 is FQNNGV. The V and J genes are TRBV11-2 and TRBJ2-1; a possible D gene is TRBD2 (6 bases). Sequences were obtained from blood. The sequence was collected from a human donor with active COVID-19. CDR3 sequence (DNA): TGTGCCAGCAGCTTAGAACGGGGGATGGCTCCTATGCCTGAGCAGTTCTTC. Residues: CASSLERGMAPMPEQFF.